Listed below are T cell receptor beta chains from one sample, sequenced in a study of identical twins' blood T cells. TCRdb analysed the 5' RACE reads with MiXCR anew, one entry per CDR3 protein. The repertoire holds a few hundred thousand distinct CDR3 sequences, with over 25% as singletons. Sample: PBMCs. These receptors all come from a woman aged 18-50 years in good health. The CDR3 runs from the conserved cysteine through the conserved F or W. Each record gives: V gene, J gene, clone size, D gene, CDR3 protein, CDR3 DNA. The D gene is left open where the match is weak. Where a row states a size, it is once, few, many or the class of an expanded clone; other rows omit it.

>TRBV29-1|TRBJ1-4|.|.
CSVEGRLNEKLFF
TGCAGCGTTGAAGGTCGACTTAATGAAAAACTGTTTTTT
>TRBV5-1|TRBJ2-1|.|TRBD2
CASRRGLAPVNEQFF
TGCGCCAGCAGACGGGGACTAGCCCCTGTCAATGAGCAGTTCTTC
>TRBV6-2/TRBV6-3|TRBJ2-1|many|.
CASQLRESSSYNEQFF
TGTGCCAGCCAGCTACGGGAGTCTAGCTCCTACAATGAGCAGTTCTTC
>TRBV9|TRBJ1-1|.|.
CASSVTGSGRNTEAFF
TGTGCCAGCAGCGTCACAGGGTCGGGAAGAAACACTGAAGCTTTCTTT
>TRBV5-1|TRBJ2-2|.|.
CASSSTTTGTGELFF
TGCGCCAGCAGCTCCACAACAACGGGGACCGGGGAGCTGTTTTTT
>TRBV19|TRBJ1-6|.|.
CASTAMGYSGSPLHF
TGTGCCAGTACCGCGATGGGTTATTCGGGTTCACCCCTCCACTTT
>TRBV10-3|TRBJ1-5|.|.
CAISEGGGQPQHF
TGTGCCATCAGTGAGGGGGGAGGTCAGCCCCAGCATTTT
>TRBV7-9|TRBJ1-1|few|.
CASSLVGPEAFF
TGTGCCAGCAGCTTAGTCGGTCCTGAAGCTTTCTTT
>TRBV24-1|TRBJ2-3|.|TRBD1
CATSDPGQGSTDTQYF
TGTGCCACCAGTGATCCCGGACAGGGGAGCACAGATACGCAGTATTTT
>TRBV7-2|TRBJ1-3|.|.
CASSVGRGPGNTIYF
TGTGCCAGCAGCGTAGGTCGGGGTCCTGGAAACACCATATATTTT
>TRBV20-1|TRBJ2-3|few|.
CSARVQGGQYF
TGCAGTGCTAGAGTACAGGGCGGGCAGTATTTT
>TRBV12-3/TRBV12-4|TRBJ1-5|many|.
CASTLRLNQPQHF
TGTGCCAGCACCCTCCGGCTAAATCAGCCCCAGCATTTT
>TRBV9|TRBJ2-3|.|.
CTSSVEISLDTQYF
TGTACCAGCAGCGTAGAAATTAGCTTAGATACGCAGTATTTT
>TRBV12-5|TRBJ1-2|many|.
CASGGYGYTF
TGTGCTAGTGGTGGTTATGGCTACACCTTC
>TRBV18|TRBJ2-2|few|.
CASSTSRGPSIFF
TGTGCCAGCTCAACTAGCCGGGGCCCGTCGATCTTTTTT
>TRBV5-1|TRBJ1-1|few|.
CASSSTATEAFF
TGCGCCAGCAGCTCTACGGCAACTGAAGCTTTCTTT
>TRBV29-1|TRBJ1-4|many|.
CSVGYRGTNEKLFF
TGCAGCGTTGGCTACCGGGGGACTAATGAAAAACTGTTTTTT
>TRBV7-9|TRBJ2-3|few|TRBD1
CASSSNRGREDTQYF
TGTGCCAGCAGCTCAAACAGGGGAAGGGAGGATACGCAGTATTTT
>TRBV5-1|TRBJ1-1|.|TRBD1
CASTPRGRPEAFF
TGCGCCAGCACGCCCAGGGGGCGCCCAGAAGCTTTCTTT
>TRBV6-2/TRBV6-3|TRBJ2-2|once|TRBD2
CASSGLAWASGNGELFF
TGTGCCAGCAGTGGCCTAGCGTGGGCTAGCGGAAACGGGGAGCTGTTTTTT
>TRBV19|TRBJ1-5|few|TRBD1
CASSNRDRANQPQHF
TGTGCCAGTAGTAATCGGGACAGGGCAAATCAGCCCCAGCATTTT
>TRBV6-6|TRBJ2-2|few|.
CASSYSQTGELFF
TGTGCCAGCAGTTACTCTCAGACCGGGGAGCTGTTTTTT
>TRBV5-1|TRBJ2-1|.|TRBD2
CASTAGGGSLSYNEQFF
TGCGCCAGCACCGCGGGAGGGGGATCGTTATCCTACAATGAGCAGTTCTTC
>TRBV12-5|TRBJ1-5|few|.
CASGSPEYSSNQPQHF
TGTGCTAGTGGTTCCCCTGAGTACTCTAGCAATCAGCCCCAGCATTTT
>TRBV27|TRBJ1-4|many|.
CASSLSRKGQGEKLFF
TGTGCCAGCAGTTTATCGAGGAAAGGTCAAGGTGAAAAACTGTTTTTT
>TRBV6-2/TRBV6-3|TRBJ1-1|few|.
CASSLPGRAFF
TGTGCCAGCAGTTTACCAGGCCGAGCTTTCTTT
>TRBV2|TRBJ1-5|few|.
CASSDTGGQPQHF
TGTGCCAGCAGTGACACGGGGGGTCAGCCCCAGCATTTT
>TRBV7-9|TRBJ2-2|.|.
CAISPRPDGELFF
TGTGCCATCAGCCCCCGACCGGACGGGGAGCTGTTTTTT
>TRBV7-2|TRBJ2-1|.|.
CASTFRDSRTYNEQFF
TGTGCCAGCACCTTTCGGGACTCGAGGACCTACAATGAGCAGTTCTTC
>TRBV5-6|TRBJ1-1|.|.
CASSLSTGEAFF
TGTGCCAGCAGCTTGTCCACGGGTGAAGCTTTCTTT
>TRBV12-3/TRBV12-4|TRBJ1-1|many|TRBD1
CASSPDRRNTEAFF
TGTGCCAGCAGTCCGGACAGGAGGAACACTGAAGCTTTCTTT
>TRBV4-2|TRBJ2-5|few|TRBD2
CASSQWGGSETQYF
TGTGCCAGCAGCCAATGGGGGGGGTCAGAGACCCAGTACTTC
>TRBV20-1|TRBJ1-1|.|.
CSALVSNTEAFF
TGCAGTGCCTTAGTCTCGAACACTGAAGCTTTCTTT
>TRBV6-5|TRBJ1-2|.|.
CASSYGNHYGYTF
TGTGCCAGCAGTTACGGAAACCACTATGGCTACACCTTC
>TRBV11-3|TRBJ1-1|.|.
CTSSLQENTEAFF
TGTACCAGCAGCCTCCAGGAGAACACTGAAGCTTTCTTT
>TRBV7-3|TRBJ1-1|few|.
CASSFAGANTEAFF
TGTGCCAGCAGCTTCGCAGGTGCGAACACTGAAGCTTTCTTT
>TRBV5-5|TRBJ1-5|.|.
CASSLATDLGPQHF
TGTGCCAGCAGCTTGGCGACAGACTTGGGCCCCCAGCATTTT
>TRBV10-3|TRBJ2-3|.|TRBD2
CAISEGLAGIGDTQYF
TGTGCCATCAGTGAGGGGCTAGCGGGAATAGGAGATACGCAGTATTTT
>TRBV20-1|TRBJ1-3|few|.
CSANRAISGNTIYF
TGCAGTGCTAACAGGGCCATCTCTGGAAACACCATATATTTT
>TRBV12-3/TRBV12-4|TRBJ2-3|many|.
CASSLRGAPTDTQYF
TGTGCCAGCAGTTTACGGGGTGCTCCCACAGATACGCAGTATTTT
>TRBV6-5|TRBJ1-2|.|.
CASSYSVADYGYTF
TGTGCCAGCAGTTACTCCGTGGCTGACTATGGCTACACCTTC
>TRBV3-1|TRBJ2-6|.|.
CASSFPGHSGANVLTF
TGTGCCAGCAGTTTTCCGGGACACTCTGGGGCCAACGTCCTGACTTTC
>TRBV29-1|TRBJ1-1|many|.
CSVVGLRAFF
TGCAGCGTTGTGGGGCTAAGGGCTTTCTTT
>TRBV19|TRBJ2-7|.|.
CTSSPGTAGSYEQYF
TGTACCAGTAGTCCAGGGACAGCGGGATCCTACGAGCAGTACTTC
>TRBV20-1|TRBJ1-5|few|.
CSASGSSNQPQHF
TGCAGTGCTTCCGGGAGTAGCAATCAGCCCCAGCATTTT
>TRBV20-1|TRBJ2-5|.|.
CSATPQGELETQYF
TGCAGTGCAACGCCACAGGGTGAATTGGAGACCCAGTACTTC
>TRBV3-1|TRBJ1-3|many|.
CASNSGVRNTIYF
TGTGCCAGCAACTCGGGGGTTAGAAACACCATATATTTT